Listed below are T cell receptor beta chains from one sample, sequenced in a study of T cells in Graves' hyperthyroidism and ophthalmopathy. TCRdb processed the multiplex PCR reads anew with MiXCR; each CDR3 protein has one entry. The data hold roughly 840,000 distinct CDR3 sequences, with around 39% observed a single time. Sequenced sample: blood. Source of these receptors: a man younger than 30 with Graves' hyperthyroidism. The CDR3 runs from the conserved cysteine through the conserved F or W. Each record gives: D gene, clone size, J gene, V gene, CDR3 DNA, CDR3 protein. A D gene is named only where the DNA matches it firmly. Size is omitted from some rows. Given values are once, few, many or a class for expanded clones.

d_gene: NA
abundance: once
j_gene: TRBJ2-7
v_gene: TRBV6-1
CDR3nt: TGTGCCATCAGTGAAGCGGGAGACAGGGGTGTGTTC
CDR3aa: CAISEAGDRGVF

d_gene: NA
abundance: NA
j_gene: TRBJ2-5
v_gene: TRBV7-8
CDR3nt: TGTGCCAGCAGCTTAGATTCGGTGGGGGAGACCCAGTACTTC
CDR3aa: CASSLDSVGETQYF

d_gene: NA
abundance: NA
j_gene: TRBJ2-5
v_gene: TRBV9
CDR3nt: TGTGCCAGCAGCCCATATCAGGGCCGGGAGACCCAGTACTTC
CDR3aa: CASSPYQGRETQYF

d_gene: NA
abundance: many
j_gene: TRBJ1-5
v_gene: TRBV10-3
CDR3nt: TGTGCCATCAGGCCCTCGGGGGCCGATAGCAATCAGCCCCAGCATTTT
CDR3aa: CAIRPSGADSNQPQHF

d_gene: NA
abundance: NA
j_gene: TRBJ2-7
v_gene: TRBV2
CDR3nt: TGTGCCAGCAGTGAGACACGGACAGCCTCCTACGAGCAGTACTTC
CDR3aa: CASSETRTASYEQYF

d_gene: NA
abundance: few
j_gene: TRBJ1-6
v_gene: TRBV6-5
CDR3nt: TGTGCCAGCAGTTACTCGTCGCGGCATAATTCACCCCTCCACTTT
CDR3aa: CASSYSSRHNSPLHF

d_gene: NA
abundance: many
j_gene: TRBJ1-6
v_gene: TRBV2
CDR3nt: TGTGCCAGCAGTGAGGGGGGGAACTATAATTCACCCCTCCACTTT
CDR3aa: CASSEGGNYNSPLHF

d_gene: NA
abundance: NA
j_gene: TRBJ1-3
v_gene: TRBV12-3/TRBV12-4
CDR3nt: TGTGCCAGCAGAGCCCTGACAGAACGAAACACCATATATTTT
CDR3aa: CASRALTERNTIYF

d_gene: NA
abundance: NA
j_gene: TRBJ2-7
v_gene: TRBV19
CDR3nt: TGTGCCAGTAGTAAGGTGGGATCCTACGAGCAGTACTTC
CDR3aa: CASSKVGSYEQYF

d_gene: NA
abundance: few
j_gene: TRBJ1-1
v_gene: TRBV12-3/TRBV12-4
CDR3nt: TGTGCCACCCACCGTGGCACACAAGAAGCTTTCTTT
CDR3aa: CATHRGTQEAFF

d_gene: NA
abundance: few
j_gene: TRBJ1-6
v_gene: TRBV5-1
CDR3nt: TGCGCCAGCACCGACGGAGGGATCCTTGGGTCACCCCTCCACTTT
CDR3aa: CASTDGGILGSPLHF

d_gene: NA
abundance: NA
j_gene: TRBJ2-7
v_gene: TRBV10-3
CDR3nt: TGTGCCATCAGTGACGAGAAGACCGGGTCAGCCTACGAGCAGTACTTC
CDR3aa: CAISDEKTGSAYEQYF